This TCR beta chain stems from a study of T-cell reconstitution after alpha-beta-depleted transplantation in children. Overall study findings and caveats: For some patients, TCRbeta diversity was high at day 60 because of recipient T cells and thymic progenitors that survived. About two months after transplant, alpha-beta T cells reportedly came from several hundred expanded graft clones. T-cell numbers and diversity, one year after transplant, stemmed largely from T cells that were newly produced.

The CDR3 runs to 13 residues. Germline CDR1 reads SGHVS; CDR2 reads FQNEAQ. The V end was cut by 4 bases, the J end by 5 bases, with 12 bases between. Turning to this clonotype: What it recognizes is unknown.

Unique molecular identifiers were used to barcode this TCRbeta library. Each CDR3 protein is one row after TCRdb ran MiXCR on the PCR reads. The repertoire holds roughly 790,000 distinct CDR3 sequences, 16% seen once, with approximately 5% in the top ten. This sample comprised PBMCs, mostly from graft donor cells, obtained 360 days after TCRalphabeta/CD19-depleted stem cell transplant. This receptor was taken from a male patient younger than 18 who had a stem cell transplant for acute lymphoblastic leukemia, so the T cells may come from the graft donor. The chain couples TRBV7-8 to TRBJ2-7; D not resolved. In nucleotides, the CDR3 is TGTGCCAGCAGCTCGAGTGAGCCCCACGAGCAGTACTTC. Protein product: CASSSSEPHEQYF. Supplemented by reference TRBV7-8 and TRBJ2-7, the full variable domain reads GAGVSQSPRYKVAKRGQDVALRCDPISGHVSLFWYQQALGQGPEFLTYFQNEAQLDKSGLPSDRFFAERPEGSVSTLKIQRTQQEDSAVYLCASSSSEPHEQYFGPGTRLTVT.